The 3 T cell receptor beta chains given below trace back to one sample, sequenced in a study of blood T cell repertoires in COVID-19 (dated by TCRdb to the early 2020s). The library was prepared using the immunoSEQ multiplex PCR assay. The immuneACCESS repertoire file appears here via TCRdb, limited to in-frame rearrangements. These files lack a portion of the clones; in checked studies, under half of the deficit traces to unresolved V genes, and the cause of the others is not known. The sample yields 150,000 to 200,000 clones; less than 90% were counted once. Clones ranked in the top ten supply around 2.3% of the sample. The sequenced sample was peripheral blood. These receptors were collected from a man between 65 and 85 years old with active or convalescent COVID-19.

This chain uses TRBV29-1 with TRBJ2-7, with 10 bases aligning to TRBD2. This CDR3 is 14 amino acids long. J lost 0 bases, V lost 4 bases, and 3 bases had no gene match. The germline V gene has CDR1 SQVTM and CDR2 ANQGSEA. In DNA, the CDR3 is TGCAGCGTTGGTCTAGCGGGGGCCTCCTACGAGCAGTACTTC. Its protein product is CSVGLAGASYEQYF.

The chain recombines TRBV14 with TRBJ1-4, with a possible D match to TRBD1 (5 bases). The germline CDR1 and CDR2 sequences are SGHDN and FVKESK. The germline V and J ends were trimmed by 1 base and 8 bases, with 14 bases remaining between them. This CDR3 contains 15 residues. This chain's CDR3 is CASSQGSRVGEKLFF. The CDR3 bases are TGTGCCAGCAGCCAAGGGTCCAGGGTGGGAGAAAAACTGTTTTTT. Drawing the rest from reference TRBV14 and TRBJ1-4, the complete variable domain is EAGVTQFPSHSVIEKGQTVTLRCDPISGHDNLYWYRRVMGKEIKFLLHFVKESKQDESGMPNNRFLAERTGGTYSTLKVQPAELEDSGVYFCASSQGSRVGEKLFFGSGTQLSVL.

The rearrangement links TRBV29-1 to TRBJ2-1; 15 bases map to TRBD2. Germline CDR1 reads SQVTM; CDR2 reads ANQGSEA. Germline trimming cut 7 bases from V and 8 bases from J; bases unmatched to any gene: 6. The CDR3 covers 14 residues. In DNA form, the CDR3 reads TGCAGCGCCCATGGACTAGCGGGGGGGCATGAGCAGTTCTTC. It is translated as CSAHGLAGGHEQFF.